This T cell receptor (beta chain) was observed in a study of read filtering for tumor transcriptome and immune sequencing. Study in general: The cohort had over 16 men and under 15 women aged about 45 to 80, mean about 68 years. IR-seq gave about 4 to 10.27 million TCR reads per sample; RNA-seq gave about 80 to 1,300.

General study findings and limits: In IR-seq, single-read clonotypes were 75% to 90% of clonotypes but roughly 3.5% of reads.

The library was built from about 400 ng RNA with molecular barcoded adaptors for alpha/delta and beta/gamma chains. TCRdb called the reads again in MiXCR, with one record for every CDR3 protein. The profile shows 130,000 or so distinct CDR3 sequences, under 15% of them singletons. At the time of active disease, bone marrow was collected from every patient. Per germline, CDR1 SQVTM and CDR2 ANQGSEA. The CDR3 runs to 12 residues. The V end was cut by 4 bases, the J end by 1 base, with 5 bases between. This clonotype was seen more than once but under ten times. The target antigen is unknown. The TCR was taken from a donor over 35 with multiple myeloma. The sequenced material came from a population of CD138-negative cells sorted from bone marrow. The chain has TRBV29-1 and TRBJ1-3, with D uncertain. The CDR3 region is CSVARSGNTIYF. The CDR3 bases are TGCAGCGTTGCCAGGTCTGGAAACACCATATATTTT.